The present entry profiles one T cell receptor (beta chain) with its context. Sequencing used immunoSEQ multiplex PCR; TCRdb keeps in-frame clones, though not all of them. The sample shows a few hundred thousand clones, roughly three quarters of them seen only once. These data are taken from a study of shared clonotypes between healthy human individuals. Study information: The composition of the donors was a couple of women and a few men aged 18 to 49.

The study enrolled healthy HIV-negative adults without recent acute infections or vaccinations as donors. The unsorted samples had tens of millions of PBMCs used for genomic DNA. The CDR3 contains 20 residues. CDR1 is MGHRA and CDR2 is YSYEKL in the germline V gene. V lost 0 bases, J lost 3 bases, and 9 bases stayed unmatched. The J gene is TRBJ2-3, the V gene TRBV4-1, with 16 bases lining up with TRBD2. The sample consisted of PBMCs. The sequence derives from a woman in her forties in good health. Some clones in this sample may be carry-over from other donors' samples. CDR3 coding DNA: TGCGCCAGCAGCCAAGACCCGGGGACTAGCGGGAGGGTGGGTACAGATACGCAGTATTTT. Its translation is CASSQDPGTSGRVGTDTQYF.